One and the same sample provided the 23 T cell receptor beta chains below, sequenced in a study of PD-L1 blockade in urothelial cancer. Assay: immunoSEQ multiplex PCR; the TCRdb copy retains only in-frame clones and omits some. The sample holds roughly 40,000 clones, around 80% seen once. The source material was PBMCs, sampled around atezolizumab (anti-PD-L1) treatment. The receptors come from a man in his fifties or sixties with urothelial cancer.

The V and J genes are TRBV10-3 and TRBJ2-1; 13 nucleotides match TRBD2. With 5 bases clipped from V and 5 bases from J, the junction kept 6 bases outside the gene matches. Looked up from germline, CDR1 is ENHRY and CDR2 is SYGVKD. This CDR3 region has 16 residues. The CDR3 DNA follows: TGTGCCATCAGTCCCCAGGGACTAGCGGGGAACAATGAGCAGTTCTTC. Amino acid sequence: CAISPQGLAGNNEQFF.

CDR3 sequence: CASSKAGALAKNIQYF. DNA for the CDR3: TGTGCCAGCTCCAAGGCAGGGGCCCTAGCCAAAAACATTCAGTACTTC. The rearrangement uses TRBV11-2 and TRBJ2-4; D is possibly TRBD1 (6 bases). V was trimmed by 8 bases and J by 0 bases, leaving 17 bases between them. Germline V gives CDR1 SGHAT, CDR2 FQNNGV. The CDR3 loop spans 16 amino acids.

This rearrangement joins TRBV29-1 to TRBJ2-1; a weak D match, TRBD2 (6 bases). The CDR3 is 13 residues long. Trimming removed 8 bases at V and 5 bases at J, with 16 bases between. Germline assignment: CDR1 SQVTM and CDR2 ANQGSEA. CDR3 amino acids: CSTMELAHNEQFF. The CDR3 region has the DNA TGCAGCACTATGGAGCTAGCGCACAATGAGCAGTTCTTC.

The gene calls are TRBV5-1 and TRBJ1-1, with D tentatively TRBD1 (5 bases). The germline V and J ends were trimmed by 5 bases and 1 base, with 12 bases remaining between them. This CDR3 contains 14 residues. Per the germline V gene, CDR1 is SGHRS and CDR2 is YFSETQ. CDR3 sequence reads: CASRVGDRNTEAFF. In DNA, the CDR3 is TGCGCCAGCAGGGTCGGTGACAGGAACACTGAAGCTTTCTTT.

The chain carries TRBV28 and TRBJ1-5; 8 bases agree with TRBD1. V lost 4 bases to trimming and J lost 14 bases; unmatched junction nucleotides: 10. Germline V CDR1 and CDR2: MDHEN, SYDVKM. This CDR3 has 13 amino acids. Here the CDR3 DNA reads TGTGCCAGCAGTTCCCTGGACAGGGACCCAGAGCATTTT. Translating it yields CASSSLDRDPEHF.

The gene calls are TRBV5-6 and TRBJ2-7; unclear D gene. Germline CDR1 reads SGHDT; CDR2 reads YYEEEE. CDR3 size: 14 residues. Between the trimmed V and J ends, which lost 1 base and 3 bases, there was a span of 11 bases. CDR3 residues: CASSLTKLYYEQYF. The CDR3 region has the DNA TGTGCCAGCAGCTTGACGAAACTGTACTACGAGCAGTACTTC.

The CDR3 nucleotides are TGCGCCAGCAGCTCACCGGACAGGGGGCGACACGAGCAGTACTTC. This gives the protein CASSSPDRGRHEQYF. The rearrangement uses TRBV5-1 and TRBJ2-7; 11 bases fit TRBD1. Germline V gene data show CDR1 as SGHRS and CDR2 as YFSETQ. This CDR3 is built from 15 residues. V dropped 3 bases and J dropped 5; count of bases not matched to a gene: 7.

J is TRBJ1-5 and V is TRBV7-2, with 10 bases identical to TRBD1. The germline V gene encodes CDR1 SGHTA and CDR2 FQGNSA. This CDR3 region has 14 residues. Trimming took 1 base from V and 7 from J; bases not matched to a gene: 1. The CDR3 DNA reads TGTGCCAGCAGCTTAGGGGACAGGGGACAGCCCCAGCATTTT. Its protein product is CASSLGDRGQPQHF.

The chain employs TRBV10-2 and TRBJ2-1; possibly TRBD2 for D (6 bases). V was cut by 3 bases and J by 9 bases, with 12 bases left in between. The CDR3 runs 13 residues. Germline V lookup: CDR1 WSHSY, CDR2 SAAADI. The CDR3 DNA is TGCGCCAGCAGTGACGGGGGTATGAGTGAGCAGTTCTTC. Translated: CASSDGGMSEQFF.

The chain couples TRBV11-3 to TRBJ2-1; D gene uncertain. Trimming took 5 bases from V and 8 from J, leaving 4 bases between them. The germline V gene encodes CDR1 SGHNT and CDR2 YENEEA. There are 10 residues in the CDR3. CDR3 loop: CASSPYEQFF. In DNA, the CDR3 is TGTGCCAGCAGCCCTTATGAGCAGTTCTTC.

The V and J genes are TRBV5-1 and TRBJ2-7; 15 positions match TRBD2. From germline, CDR1 is SGHRS and CDR2 YFSETQ. V was pared by 4 bases and J by 0 bases, with 5 bases of the junction left unmatched. This CDR3 has 17 amino acids. The CDR3 here is CASSPGLAGGVSYEQYF. The CDR3, as DNA: TGCGCCAGCAGCCCCGGACTAGCGGGAGGGGTCTCCTACGAGCAGTACTTC.

In this sample, this clone turned up a few times. The rearrangement uses TRBV5-1 and TRBJ2-1, with D possibly being TRBD2 (5 bases). V was cut by 0 bases and J by 4 bases, with 14 bases left in between. This CDR3 is built from 16 residues. The germline V gene has CDR1 SGHRS and CDR2 YFSETQ. This CDR3 is CASSLGVSAGYNEQFF. As DNA, the CDR3 is TGCGCCAGCAGCTTGGGGGTGTCGGCGGGTTACAATGAGCAGTTCTTC.

The chain employs TRBV7-2 and TRBJ2-2, with 10 bases aligning to TRBD2. The V gene's germline CDR1 is SGHTA and CDR2 FQGNSA. CDR3 length equals 15 residues. Trimming cost V 3 bases and J 6 bases; bases outside gene matches: 4. CDR3 in amino acids: CASSFVAGGPGELFF. CDR3 bases: TGTGCCAGCAGCTTCGTAGCGGGAGGCCCCGGGGAGCTGTTTTTT.

The chain combines TRBV5-4 with TRBJ2-5; a possible D gene is TRBD2 (5 bases). The V gene lost 3 bases and the J gene lost 2 bases, with 17 bases spanning the gap. In germline, CDR1 is SGHNT, CDR2 YYREEE (reference sequence). The CDR3 has 16 amino acids. CDR3 residues: CASSSKYRTGQETQYF. CDR3 coding DNA: TGTGCCAGCAGCTCCAAATACCGGACGGGACAAGAGACCCAGTACTTC.

The rearrangement joins TRBV2 to TRBJ1-2; TRBD1 is a possible D gene (5 bases). The V gene's germline CDR1 is SNHLY and CDR2 FYNNEI. Between the trimmed V and J ends, which lost 8 bases and 2 bases, there was a span of 15 bases. The CDR3 is 14 residues long. The CDR3 nucleotides are TGTGCCAGCGCCCCGGGAGGGGACAACTATGGCTACACCTTC. Its protein is CASAPGGDNYGYTF.

This chain joins TRBV27 and TRBJ2-5, with 7 bases lining up with TRBD1. The CDR3 is made up of 15 amino acids. V lost 4 bases to trimming and J lost 3 bases; unmatched junction nucleotides: 8. CDR1 MNHEY and CDR2 SMNVEV come from the germline V gene (reference sequence). CDR3: CASSSTGYGKETQYF. In DNA form, the CDR3 reads TGTGCCAGCAGTTCGACAGGGTATGGAAAAGAGACCCAGTACTTC.

The V call is TRBV2, the J call TRBJ2-3; TRBD1 agrees at 8 bases. The CDR3 is made up of 15 amino acids. Germline values: CDR1 SNHLY, CDR2 FYNNEI. J lost 3 bases, V lost 4 bases, and 6 bases had no gene match. The CDR3: CASSARQGQTDTQYF. The CDR3 DNA sequence: TGTGCCAGCAGTGCCAGACAGGGGCAAACAGATACGCAGTATTTT.

This chain uses TRBV7-2 with TRBJ2-1, with 8 bases that match TRBD1. This CDR3 region has 16 residues. The trim removed 2 bases at V and 2 bases at J, leaving 5 bases unmatched. Germline V CDR1 and CDR2: SGHTA, FQGNSA. CDR3 nucleotides: TGTGCCAGCAGCTTAAGACAGGGGCTGACCTACAATGAGCAGTTCTTC. Translation gives CASSLRQGLTYNEQFF. Using reference TRBV7-2 and TRBJ2-1 for the parts outside the CDR3, the full variable domain is GAGVSQSPSNKVTEKGKDVELRCDPISGHTALYWYRQSLGQGLEFLIYFQGNSAPDKSGLPSDRFSAERTGGSVSTLTIQRTQQEDSAVYLCASSLRQGLTYNEQFFGPGTRLTVL.

The V and J genes are TRBV6-5 and TRBJ2-7; 8 positions agree with TRBD2. The germline V gene encodes CDR1 MNHEY and CDR2 SVGAGI. The ends lost 0 bases at V and 7 bases at J; junction bases unmatched: 8. The length of the CDR3 is 15 residues. Here the CDR3 DNA reads TGTGCCAGCAGTTACTCGACGGGAGGGGCATTAGAGCAGTACTTC. Translation: CASSYSTGGALEQYF.

The chain uses TRBV11-2 and TRBJ2-3; 14 bases line up with TRBD2. The CDR3 is 18 amino acids. Unmatched junction bases numbered 10, after V lost 4 bases and J lost 4 bases. CDR1 and CDR2 from the germline V gene are SGHAT and FQNNGV. The CDR3 is CASSYVGGLAGDADTQYF. The CDR3 bases are TGTGCCAGCAGCTACGTTGGGGGACTAGCGGGAGATGCAGATACGCAGTATTTT. Combining the CDR3 with reference TRBV11-2 and TRBJ2-3 gives the whole variable domain EAGVAQSPRYKIIEKRQSVAFWCNPISGHATLYWYQQILGQGPKLLIQFQNNGVVDDSQLPKDRFSAERLKGVDSTLKIQPAKLEDSAVYLCASSYVGGLAGDADTQYFGPGTRLTVL.

V usage is TRBV7-9 and J usage is TRBJ1-2; perhaps TRBD1 as D (6 bases). CDR3 length: 16 amino acids. Germline lookup yields CDR1 SEHNR and CDR2 FQNEAQ (reference sequence). Trimming removed 1 base from V and 1 base from J, with 13 bases in between. CDR3 DNA sequence: TGTGCCAGCAGCTTAGTCTTGAACAGGGATAACTATGGCTACACCTTC. This sequence encodes CASSLVLNRDNYGYTF.

The V gene is TRBV18, the J gene TRBJ2-7; D gene ambiguous. Trimming removed 3 bases from V and 3 bases from J, with 3 bases in between. The CDR3 has 11 amino acids. CDR1 and CDR2 from the germline V gene are KGHSH and LQKENI. The CDR3 sequence: CASSPGYEQYF. Written as DNA, the CDR3 is TGTGCCAGCTCACCCGGCTACGAGCAGTACTTC.

The genes are TRBV6-5 and TRBJ1-2; D not certain. Germline V gene sequence: CDR1 MNHEY, CDR2 SVGAGI. Trimming pared 4 bases from V and 5 bases from J, leaving 14 bases between. CDR3 length equals 14 residues. CDR3 nucleotides: TGTGCCAGCAGTTTAAAATGGGAGGGATATGGCTACACCTTC. Amino acids: CASSLKWEGYGYTF.